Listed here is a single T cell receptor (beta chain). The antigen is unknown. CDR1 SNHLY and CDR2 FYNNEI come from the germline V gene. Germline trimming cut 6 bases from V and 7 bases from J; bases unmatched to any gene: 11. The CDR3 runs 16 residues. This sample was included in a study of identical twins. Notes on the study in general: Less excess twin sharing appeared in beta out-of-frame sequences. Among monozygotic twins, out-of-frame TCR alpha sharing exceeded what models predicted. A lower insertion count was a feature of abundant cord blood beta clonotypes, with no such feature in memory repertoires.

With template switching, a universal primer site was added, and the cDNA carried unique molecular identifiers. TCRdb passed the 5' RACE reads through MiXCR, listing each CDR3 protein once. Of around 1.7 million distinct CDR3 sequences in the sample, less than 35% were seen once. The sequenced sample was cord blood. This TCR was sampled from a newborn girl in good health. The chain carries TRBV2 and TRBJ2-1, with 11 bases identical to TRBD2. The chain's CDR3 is CASRELAGGSRNEQFF. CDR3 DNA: TGTGCCAGCAGGGAGTTAGCGGGAGGGTCCAGAAATGAGCAGTTCTTC.